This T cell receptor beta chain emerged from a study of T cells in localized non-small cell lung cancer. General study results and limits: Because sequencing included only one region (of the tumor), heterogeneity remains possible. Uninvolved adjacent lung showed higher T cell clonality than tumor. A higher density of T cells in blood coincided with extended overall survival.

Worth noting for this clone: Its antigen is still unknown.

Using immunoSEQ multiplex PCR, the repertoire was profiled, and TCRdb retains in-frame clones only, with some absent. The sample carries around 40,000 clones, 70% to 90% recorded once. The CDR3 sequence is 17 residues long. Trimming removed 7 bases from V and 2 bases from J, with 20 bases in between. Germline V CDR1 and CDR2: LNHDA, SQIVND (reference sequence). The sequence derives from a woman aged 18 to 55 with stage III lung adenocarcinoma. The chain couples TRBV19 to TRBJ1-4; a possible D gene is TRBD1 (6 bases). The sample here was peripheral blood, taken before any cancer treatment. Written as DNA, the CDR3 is TGTGCCAGTACCCAAAGGGGGGTCGGTAGGACTAATGAAAAACTGTTTTTT. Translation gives CASTQRGVGRTNEKLFF.